The 19 T cell receptor beta chains below come from one sample, sequenced in a study of cytomegalovirus exposure and HLA in healthy donors. Vbeta (60) and Jbeta (13) primers were used in the PCR. This table comes from immunoSEQ multiplex PCR, and its TCRdb copy is limited to in-frame clones, with some not included. The table includes 130,000 or so clones, around three quarters detected once. Sequencing was done on a sample of PBMCs. Receptor source: a man between 25 and 39 years old in good health and CMV-seronegative.

V usage is TRBV7-3 and J usage is TRBJ2-3; 14 bases map to TRBD2. The germline V gene encodes CDR1 SGHTA and CDR2 FQGTGA. Losses at the gene ends were 5 bases for V and 4 bases for J; bases not matched to a gene: 2. The CDR3 covers 15 residues. The CDR3 region has the DNA TGTGCCAGCAGCAGACTAGCGGGAGGGCCAGATACGCAGTATTTT. Protein product: CASSRLAGGPDTQYF.

This clone has more than one count but fewer than ten. The chain carries TRBV10-3 and TRBJ2-3; 7 bases are shared with TRBD2. CDR1 is ENHRY and CDR2 is SYGVKD in the germline V gene. This CDR3 comprises 15 residues. V lost 8 bases to trimming and J lost 3 bases; unmatched junction nucleotides: 11. The CDR3 DNA reads as TGTGCCATCGCCCCTTCTAGCGGCAGAACAGATACGCAGTATTTT. Encoded protein: CAIAPSSGRTDTQYF.

CDR3 residues: CASSNRGAYNEQFF. In DNA form, the CDR3 reads TGTGCCAGTAGTAACCGGGGGGCCTACAATGAGCAGTTCTTC. The chain joins TRBV19 to TRBJ2-1; TRBD2 aligns across 7 bases. The V gene's germline CDR1 is LNHDA and CDR2 SQIVND (reference sequence). With 4 bases clipped from V and 2 bases from J, the junction kept 2 bases outside the gene matches. This CDR3 spans 14 amino acids.

The CDR3 bases are TGCGCCAGCAGCCAAGATTTGGGGCTTCGGGAGACCCAGTACTTC. It specifies CASSQDLGLRETQYF. The genes are TRBV4-1 and TRBJ2-5; tentatively, D is TRBD1 (5 bases). The germline V gene encodes CDR1 MGHRA and CDR2 YSYEKL. The CDR3 extends over 15 amino acids. The V end lost 0 bases, the J end lost 5 bases, and 13 bases lay between the germline ends.

The chain couples TRBV10-3 to TRBJ2-7; TRBD1 aligns across 8 bases. Germline assignment: CDR1 ENHRY and CDR2 SYGVKD. V lost 10 bases to trimming and J lost 0 bases; unmatched junction nucleotides: 8. The CDR3 spans 14 residues. CDR3 sequence (DNA): TGTGCCACCCTGAATGGACAGGGCTCCTACGAGCAGTACTTC. Its translation is CATLNGQGSYEQYF.

The chain recombines TRBV2 with TRBJ2-1; 7 bases are shared with TRBD2. The germline CDR1 and CDR2 sequences are SNHLY and FYNNEI. This CDR3 is 14 amino acids long. J lost 7 bases, V lost 1 base, and 4 bases had no gene match. The CDR3 DNA follows: TGTGCCAGCAGTGAAGGGCGGGAGCTGAATGAGCAGTTCTTC. Translating it yields CASSEGRELNEQFF.

The rearrangement joins TRBV10-3 to TRBJ1-5; 9 bases line up with TRBD1. The CDR3 is 16 amino acids. The junction had 11 bases not matched to a gene; V was cut back by 10 bases and J by 1 base. Germline V lookup: CDR1 ENHRY, CDR2 SYGVKD. The CDR3: CASRDRDSPSNQPQHF. For the CDR3, the DNA is TGTGCCAGTAGGGACAGGGACTCCCCAAGCAATCAGCCCCAGCATTTT.

V and J are TRBV11-1 and TRBJ2-7, with unresolved D. Germline loops: CDR1 SGHAT, CDR2 FQDESV (reference sequence). V was cut by 5 bases and J by 4 bases, with 12 bases left in between. The CDR3 runs to 13 residues. CDR3 region: CASSPTPVYEQYF. As DNA, the CDR3 is TGTGCCAGCAGCCCCACCCCGGTTTACGAGCAGTACTTC.

This clone was counted a single time. The chain couples TRBV2 to TRBJ2-5; 8 bases map to TRBD2. CDR3 length: 13 residues. CDR1 is SNHLY and CDR2 is FYNNEI in the germline V gene. V shed 8 bases and J 5 bases; nucleotides not matched to a gene: 7. CDR3 region: CASLLAARETQYF. The CDR3 DNA follows: TGTGCCAGCCTACTAGCGGCGCGGGAGACCCAGTACTTC.

The chain has TRBV5-4 and TRBJ2-5; 10 bases map to TRBD2. In germline, CDR1 is SGHNT, CDR2 YYREEE (reference sequence). The CDR3 consists of 16 residues. The ends lost 4 bases at V and 0 bases at J; junction bases unmatched: 6. CDR3 sequence reads: CASSRGLAENQETQYF. The CDR3 DNA is TGTGCCAGCAGCCGAGGACTAGCGGAGAACCAAGAGACCCAGTACTTC.

This clone appeared a single time. The chain carries TRBV7-9 and TRBJ1-1; a weak D match, TRBD1 (5 bases). Trimming took 2 bases from V and 3 from J, leaving 13 bases between them. The CDR3 is 15 residues long. CDR1 SEHNR and CDR2 FQNEAQ come from the germline V gene (reference sequence). DNA of the CDR3: TGTGCCAGCAGCTTACTGACAGTAGGTGACACTGAAGCTTTCTTT. Translated: CASSLLTVGDTEAFF.

Remarks on this clone: Other DNA sequences in this specimen translate into the identical CDR3. The rearrangement joins TRBV5-1 to TRBJ2-7; D not certain. The CDR3 is 13 amino acids. With 4 bases removed from V and 2 bases from J, the gap between germline ends came to 10 bases. The germline gives CDR1 SGHRS, CDR2 YFSETQ. CDR3 sequence (DNA): TGCGCCAGCAGCCTGCCCGGTACCTACGAGCAGTACTTC. Its translation: CASSLPGTYEQYF.

J is TRBJ2-1 and V is TRBV2; 10 bases are shared with TRBD1. The CDR3 spans 14 residues. The germline V gene has CDR1 SNHLY and CDR2 FYNNEI. V lost 2 bases, J lost 9 bases, and 4 bases stayed unmatched. This CDR3 is CASSEWTGGGEQFF. The CDR3 DNA reads TGTGCCAGCAGTGAATGGACAGGGGGTGGTGAGCAGTTCTTC.

The genes are TRBV9 and TRBJ2-6; 10 nucleotides agree with TRBD1. Looked up from germline, CDR1 is SGDLS and CDR2 is YYNGEE. The CDR3 has 17 residues. The V gene end was trimmed by 4 bases and the J gene end by 4 bases; junction bases not matched to a gene: 8. The chain's CDR3 is CASSLRQGAVGANVLTF. For the CDR3, the DNA is TGTGCCAGCAGCCTCCGACAGGGGGCGGTCGGGGCCAACGTCCTGACTTTC.

This clone has only a few counts. The chain employs TRBV5-4 and TRBJ2-1, with a tentative D call TRBD1 (6 bases). From germline, CDR1 is SGHNT and CDR2 YYREEE (reference sequence). The V end was cut by 0 bases, the J end by 1 base, with 8 bases between. The CDR3 runs 15 residues. CDR3 sequence reads: CASSLDRESYNEQFF. The DNA of the CDR3 is TGTGCCAGCAGCTTGGACAGGGAATCCTACAATGAGCAGTTCTTC.

J is TRBJ1-1 and V is TRBV28; D is possibly TRBD1 (5 bases). The germline CDR1 and CDR2 sequences are MDHEN and SYDVKM. CDR3 length: 12 residues. V shed 3 bases and J shed 7 bases, with 9 bases lying between them. CDR3 residues: CASSFRQNEAFF. The CDR3 DNA follows: TGTGCCAGCAGTTTTAGACAGAATGAAGCTTTCTTT.

This clone showed up just a few times. The V and J genes are TRBV30 and TRBJ2-7, with D tentatively TRBD2 (6 bases). V lost 1 base and J 4 bases, leaving 26 bases between the germline ends. Germline V gene data show CDR1 as GTSNPN and CDR2 as SVGIG (reference sequence). This CDR3 region has 18 residues. DNA for the CDR3: TGTGCCTGGAGTGGATTAATTCCGGGACGGAGGGGCTTTTACGAGCAGTACTTC. It encodes CAWSGLIPGRRGFYEQYF.

This chain connects TRBV4-3 to TRBJ1-6; D might be TRBD1 (6 bases). CDR3 length: 17 residues. Per the germline V gene, CDR1 is LGHNA and CDR2 is YSLEER. V was cut by 0 bases and J by 8 bases, with 17 bases left in between. The CDR3 nucleotides are TGCGCCAGCAGCCAAGATTTGGGGGCTGATGGGGATTCACCCCTCCACTTT. Protein sequence: CASSQDLGADGDSPLHF.

V usage is TRBV4-2 and J usage is TRBJ1-1; D perhaps matches TRBD1 (5 bases). The length of the CDR3 is 14 residues. Per the germline V gene, CDR1 is LGHNA and CDR2 is YNFKEQ. V lost 1 base and J lost 4, with 10 bases in between. CDR3: CASSQVTGVTEAFF. The CDR3 nucleotides are TGTGCCAGCAGCCAAGTTACGGGGGTCACTGAAGCTTTCTTT.